This T cell receptor beta chain came from a study of shared clonotypes between healthy human individuals. Background on the study: A few men and a couple of women, aged 18 to 49, were donors.

Study-level results: Larger estimated richness was generally recorded for naive subsets relative to memory subsets. Collection of samples was limited to blood; tissue repertoires likely differ.

In the sorted-subset replicate PCRs, 200 ng DNA, 25,000 to 35,000 T cell genomes, was used. The repertoire was sequenced with immunoSEQ multiplex PCR; TCRdb's copy has only in-frame clones and lacks some. The sample lists just over 2,000,000 clones, 85% to 95% occurring once. This clone has only one observation. What it recognizes is unknown. This same CDR3 is encoded by further DNA sequences in the sample. Specimen: naive CD4+ T cells sorted from blood. Subset specified: CD45RA+ positively selected. The origin of this receptor is a man aged 18 to 29 in good health.

DNA for the CDR3: TGTGCCATCAGTGCACCCGGGAACACTGAAGCTTTCTTT. This encodes CAISAPGNTEAFF. The rearrangement uses TRBV10-3 and TRBJ1-1; D call uncertain. CDR1 is ENHRY, CDR2 SYGVKD, per germline. The V end lost 4 bases, the J end lost 1 base, and 7 bases lay between the germline ends. The CDR3 is 13 amino acids.